What follows are 20 T cell receptor beta chains derived from one specimen sequenced in a study of blood T cell repertoires in COVID-19 (dated by TCRdb to about 2020). The library was produced with the immunoSEQ multiplex PCR assay. TCRdb holds this immuneACCESS table with in-frame rearrangements only. Some clones are missing; in checked studies, unresolved V genes explain under half, and the rest has no known cause. This sample lists hundreds of thousands of clones; roughly 89% were detected once. The ten largest make up approximately 2% of the sample. The material sequenced was peripheral blood. The receptors stem from a woman aged 30 to 39 with COVID-19, enrolled during active disease.

Written as DNA, the CDR3 is TGCGCCAGCAGCCGGGATACAGGGAACACTGAAGCTTTCTTT. Translated: CASSRDTGNTEAFF. The V and J genes are TRBV4-1 and TRBJ1-1; D is possibly TRBD1 (5 bases). Germline-derived CDR1 and CDR2 are MGHRA and YSYEKL. Trimming left V 4 bases short and J 1 base short, with 10 bases between. CDR3 length: 14 residues.

This clone has only a few counts. The chain uses TRBV3-1 (or the pseudogene TRBV3-2) and TRBJ1-2; 8 positions match TRBD1. Germline lookup yields CDR1 LGHDT and CDR2 YNNKEL (reference sequence). The CDR3 has 15 amino acids. The trim removed 4 bases at V and 8 bases at J, leaving 12 bases unmatched. For the CDR3, the DNA is TGTGCCAGCAGCCCCAATGACAGGGGAGGAAAAGGCTACACCTTC. This sequence encodes CASSPNDRGGKGYTF.

The V call is TRBV6-6, the J call TRBJ1-1, with 7 positions matching TRBD1. The CDR3 covers 12 residues. J gave up 6 bases and V 6 bases, and 4 bases lay outside the gene matches. Germline-derived CDR1 and CDR2 are MNHNY and SVGAGI (reference sequence). The CDR3 sequence is CASRRGTAEAFF. In DNA form, the CDR3 reads TGTGCCAGCAGACGAGGGACAGCTGAAGCTTTCTTT.

The chain links TRBV6-2 or TRBV6-3 to TRBJ1-1; a possible D gene is TRBD1 (6 bases). CDR1 MNHEY and CDR2 SVGEGT come from the germline V gene. The CDR3 runs 15 residues. V dropped 5 bases and J dropped 3 bases, with 16 bases sitting between them. The CDR3 loop reads CASSTGGAVDTEAFF. For the CDR3, the DNA is TGTGCCAGCAGTACCGGGGGGGCCGTGGACACTGAAGCTTTCTTT.

This chain links TRBV4-2 with TRBJ1-6; possibly TRBD1 for D (6 bases). This CDR3 spans 17 amino acids. Trimming removed 6 bases from V and 0 bases from J, with 15 bases in between. CDR1 and CDR2 (germline): LGHNA, YNFKEQ. The CDR3 here is CASRGGGDSSYNSPLHF. The CDR3 nucleotides read TGTGCCAGCAGAGGGGGAGGGGATAGCTCCTATAATTCACCCCTCCACTTT.

The rearrangement uses TRBV30 and TRBJ1-2; perhaps TRBD1 as D (5 bases). CDR3 length: 13 amino acids. Germline V CDR1 and CDR2: GTSNPN, SVGIG (reference sequence). Trimming removed 0 bases from V and 5 bases from J, with 10 bases in between. Here the CDR3 reads CAWSVRRGYGYTF. The CDR3 coding sequence is TGTGCCTGGAGTGTGAGACGGGGGTATGGCTACACCTTC.

The chain couples TRBV5-1 to TRBJ2-1, with 8 positions matching TRBD2. Germline CDR1 is SGHRS and CDR2 is YFSETQ. Losses at the gene ends were 3 bases for V and 7 bases for J; bases not matched to a gene: 3. This CDR3 region has 13 residues. CDR3 nucleotides: TGCGCCAGCAGCTGGGGACTAGGAAATGAGCAGTTCTTC. Amino acid sequence: CASSWGLGNEQFF.

The J gene is TRBJ1-5, the V gene TRBV2; possibly TRBD1 for D (6 bases). Trimming cost V 1 base and J 2 bases, with 12 bases left between them. Germline CDR1 reads SNHLY; CDR2 reads FYNNEI. This CDR3 spans 16 amino acids. The CDR3 region is CASSEGPQGRNQPQHF. In nucleotides, the CDR3 is TGTGCCAGCAGTGAAGGCCCGCAGGGGCGCAATCAGCCCCAGCATTTT.

This clone was seen a single time. The rearrangement uses TRBV19 and TRBJ1-1; D is possibly TRBD1 (5 bases). The CDR3 runs to 13 residues. CDR1 and CDR2 from the germline V gene are LNHDA and SQIVND (reference sequence). Trimming removed 9 bases from V and 2 bases from J, with 13 bases in between. The CDR3 DNA reads TGTGCCAGCTCATCGGGGGTTAACACTGAAGCTTTCTTT. Residues: CASSSGVNTEAFF.

The chain combines TRBV19 with TRBJ1-4; D call uncertain. Per the germline V gene, CDR1 is LNHDA and CDR2 is SQIVND (reference sequence). V was shortened by 3 bases and J by 6 bases, with 5 bases between the two germline ends. The CDR3 sequence is 12 residues long. The CDR3 nucleotides are TGTGCCAGTAGTATGATAGATGAAAAACTGTTTTTT. It encodes CASSMIDEKLFF. The variable domain in full, completed from reference TRBV19 and TRBJ1-4, reads DGGITQSPKYLFRKEGQNVTLSCEQNLNHDAMYWYRQDPGQGLRLIYYSQIVNDFQKGDIAEGYSVSREKKESFPLTVTSAQKNPTAFYLCASSMIDEKLFFGSGTQLSVL.

The chain combines TRBV5-1 with TRBJ1-4; TRBD1 matches 8 bases. CDR1 and CDR2 from the germline V gene are SGHRS and YFSETQ. Trimming removed 9 bases from V and 6 bases from J; junction bases left unmatched: 7. This CDR3 contains 13 residues. The CDR3 DNA follows: TGCGCCACCCGAGGACAGGGTGATGAAAAACTGTTTTTT. The encoded protein is CATRGQGDEKLFF.

The CDR3 reads CSVDGGFTDTQYF. DNA of the CDR3: TGCAGCGTTGACGGGGGGTTCACAGATACGCAGTATTTT. This rearrangement joins TRBV29-1 to TRBJ2-3; TRBD2 matches 7 bases. J lost 2 bases, V lost 3 bases, and 2 bases had no gene match. CDR1 SQVTM and CDR2 ANQGSEA come from the germline V gene. The CDR3 sequence is 13 residues long.

The V call is TRBV18, the J call TRBJ2-5, with D possibly matching TRBD1 (6 bases). The CDR3 is made up of 15 amino acids. V was pared by 3 bases and J by 5 bases, with 16 bases between. CDR1 is KGHSH and CDR2 is LQKENI in the germline V gene. In DNA form, the CDR3 reads TGTGCCAGCTCACCGGGCAGGGGCTGGGAGGAGACCCAGTACTTC. Translating it yields CASSPGRGWEETQYF.

The V and J genes are TRBV5-4 and TRBJ1-4; 8 nucleotides match TRBD1. Per germline, CDR1 SGHNT and CDR2 YYREEE (reference sequence). J lost 7 bases, V lost 4 bases, and 9 bases had no gene match. There are 15 residues in the CDR3. This chain's CDR3 is CASSKAGGEGEKLFF. The CDR3 region has the DNA TGTGCCAGCAGCAAGGCAGGGGGCGAAGGTGAAAAACTGTTTTTT.

The chain has TRBV14 and TRBJ2-7; perhaps TRBD1 as D (6 bases). The CDR3 has 13 amino acids. CDR1 is SGHDN, CDR2 FVKESK, per germline. Trimming took 4 bases from V and 0 from J, leaving 7 bases between them. The CDR3 reads CASSRDISYEQYF. As DNA, the CDR3 is TGTGCCAGCAGCCGGGACATCTCCTACGAGCAGTACTTC. The full variable domain, in which reference TRBV14 and TRBJ2-7 provide the parts outside the CDR3, is EAGVTQFPSHSVIEKGQTVTLRCDPISGHDNLYWYRRVMGKEIKFLLHFVKESKQDESGMPNNRFLAERTGGTYSTLKVQPAELEDSGVYFCASSRDISYEQYFGPGTRLTVT.

This chain uses TRBV6-1 with TRBJ1-1; 11 positions agree with TRBD1. After removal of 4 bases from V and 0 bases from J, the junction contained 7 bases not matched to a gene. The CDR3 runs to 17 residues. Germline V lookup: CDR1 MNHNS, CDR2 SASEGT. The CDR3 region is CASSAPDRGRLNTEAFF. The CDR3 nucleotides read TGTGCCAGCAGTGCCCCGGACAGGGGGCGGCTGAACACTGAAGCTTTCTTT.

J is TRBJ2-5 and V is TRBV2; unclear D gene. This CDR3 comprises 13 residues. Germline CDR1 is SNHLY and CDR2 is FYNNEI. Trimming pared 4 bases from V and 2 bases from J, leaving 8 bases between. The CDR3 region has the DNA TGTGCCAGCAGTGTGTGGGCACAAGAGACCCAGTACTTC. This sequence encodes CASSVWAQETQYF.

The chain carries TRBV24-1 and TRBJ1-3; D ambiguous. Germline V gene data show CDR1 as KGHDR and CDR2 as SFDVKD. The CDR3 is 16 residues long. V gave up 4 bases and J gave up 0 bases, with 12 bases separating them. The CDR3: CATSDLRRPSGNTIYF. The CDR3 DNA reads TGTGCCACCAGTGACCTCCGGAGGCCCTCTGGAAACACCATATATTTT.

The chain recombines TRBV28 with TRBJ2-4; maybe TRBD1 (6 bases). The CDR3 contains 13 residues. Trimming took off 6 bases at V and 14 bases at J, with 20 bases between the two ends. CDR1 and CDR2 from the germline V gene are MDHEN and SYDVKM. The CDR3 is CASRPQGSGFEYF. The CDR3 DNA follows: TGTGCCAGCAGACCACAGGGATCGGGTTTTGAGTACTTC. Variable domain in full (rest from reference TRBV28 and TRBJ2-4): DVKVTQSSRYLVKRTGEKVFLECVQDMDHENMFWYRQDPGLGLRLIYFSYDVKMKEKGDIPEGYSVSREKKERFSLILESASTNQTSMYLCASRPQGSGFEYFGAGTRLSVL.

The CDR3 DNA reads as TGTGCCAGCAGTTTATATTTGGGAGATGGCTATGGCTACACCTTC. It codes for CASSLYLGDGYGYTF. The chain uses TRBV28 and TRBJ1-2; D gene unclear. The germline gives CDR1 MDHEN, CDR2 SYDVKM. CDR3 length equals 15 residues. Trimming pared 1 base from V and 4 bases from J, leaving 13 bases between.